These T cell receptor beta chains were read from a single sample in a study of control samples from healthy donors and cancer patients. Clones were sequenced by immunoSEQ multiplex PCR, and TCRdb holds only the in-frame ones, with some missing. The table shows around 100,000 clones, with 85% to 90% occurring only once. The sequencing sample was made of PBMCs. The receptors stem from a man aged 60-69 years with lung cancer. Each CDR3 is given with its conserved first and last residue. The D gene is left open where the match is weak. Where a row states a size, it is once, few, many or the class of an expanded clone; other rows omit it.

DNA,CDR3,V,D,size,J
TGTGCCAGCAGCTTAGGGGGTTGGGAGACCCAGTACTTC,CASSLGGWETQYF,TRBV7-3,NA,NA,TRBJ2-5
TGTGCCACCAGTGATGGATTGGGGGGCGTTAATTCACCCCTCCACTTT,CATSDGLGGVNSPLHF,TRBV24-1,NA,few,TRBJ1-6
TGTGCTAGTGGGACAGGGTCTGACCAGCCCCAGCATTTT,CASGTGSDQPQHF,TRBV12-5,TRBD1,NA,TRBJ1-5
TGTGCCAGCTCACCAGGGGATGGAACAGATACGCAGTATTTT,CASSPGDGTDTQYF,TRBV18,NA,NA,TRBJ2-3
TGTGCCAGCAGAAGAACTGACAGTTCCTCTGGAAACACCATATATTTT,CASRRTDSSSGNTIYF,TRBV2,NA,few,TRBJ1-3
TGTGCCAGCAGCTTAGTTGCTCCCCGGACGGTAAATTCACCCCTCCACTTT,CASSLVAPRTVNSPLHF,TRBV7-2,NA,NA,TRBJ1-6
TGTGCCAGCAGCTTGAGGGGGAGAGGGAGCTCCTATAATTCACCCCTCCACTTT,CASSLRGRGSSYNSPLHF,TRBV7-3,NA,NA,TRBJ1-6
TGTGCCAGCAGTGTGGGGGCGGTGATGTACGAGCAGTACTTC,CASSVGAVMYEQYF,TRBV2,NA,NA,TRBJ2-7
TGCGCCAGCAGCCTCCGACTAGCGGTGCCCCCAGATACGCAGTATTTT,CASSLRLAVPPDTQYF,TRBV4-1,TRBD2,NA,TRBJ2-3
TGTGCCAGCAGCTTAGCAGGCGGAAGCAGTGAGCAGTTCTTC,CASSLAGGSSEQFF,TRBV7-9,NA,NA,TRBJ2-1
TGTGCCTGGAGTGGCCGCGTCGCAAAGCGGGGGGGCCTCTACAATGAGCAGTTCTTC,CAWSGRVAKRGGLYNEQFF,TRBV30,TRBD2,NA,TRBJ2-1
TGTGCCAGCAGCCAAGGACAGGCTAATAATTCACCCCTCCACTTT,CASSQGQANNSPLHF,TRBV11-3,TRBD1,NA,TRBJ1-6
TGTGCCAGCAGCTTAACAGGTCCTGTAGCCAAAAACATTCAGTACTTC,CASSLTGPVAKNIQYF,TRBV7-9,NA,once,TRBJ2-4
TGTGCCAGCAGCTCCGGGGTAGCCTATGGCTACACCTTC,CASSSGVAYGYTF,TRBV7-8,NA,NA,TRBJ1-2
TGTGCCAGCAGTCAAGACGGTAGTTCATCACCCCTCCACTTT,CASSQDGSSSPLHF,TRBV5-5,NA,NA,TRBJ1-6
TGTGCCAGCAGCTTTTATGGGAATATTTGGGCAGGGCCCTACAATGAGCAGTTCTTC,CASSFYGNIWAGPYNEQFF,TRBV11-2,NA,NA,TRBJ2-1
TGTGCCAGCTCGTACAGGTCGATTCACGACAGTGAGTTGAACGAGCAGTACTTC,CASSYRSIHDSELNEQYF,TRBV18,NA,NA,TRBJ2-7
TGTGCCAGCAGTTCCTATGGGACAGGCACACCCCTCCACTTT,CASSSYGTGTPLHF,TRBV27,TRBD1,NA,TRBJ1-6
TGCGCCAGCAGCCAAGTGCCCCCGAGAACCAATTCACCCCTCCACTTT,CASSQVPPRTNSPLHF,TRBV4-1,NA,NA,TRBJ1-6
TGCGCCAGCAGCCGACAGGAGCCGTTGAACACTGAAGCTTTCTTT,CASSRQEPLNTEAFF,TRBV5-1,NA,NA,TRBJ1-1
TGTGCCAGCAGTGAAGTGGGGGCAACGGGAAACACCATATATTTT,CASSEVGATGNTIYF,TRBV6-1,NA,NA,TRBJ1-3
TGCGCCAGCAGGCCGGGAGGGACAGCCTATGGCTACACCTTC,CASRPGGTAYGYTF,TRBV5-1,TRBD1,NA,TRBJ1-2
TGCGCCAGCATGACCGGGACTAGCCAAGAGACCCAGTACTTC,CASMTGTSQETQYF,TRBV5-1,TRBD2,NA,TRBJ2-5
TGTGCCAGCTCACCCCAGGGTAATGGAAACACCATATATTTT,CASSPQGNGNTIYF,TRBV18,NA,NA,TRBJ1-3
TGTGCCACCACCGATGGAGTGAACACTGAAGCTTTCTTT,CATTDGVNTEAFF,TRBV24-1,NA,NA,TRBJ1-1
TGTGCCAGCAGCCAGGGCGGCGGATCACCCCTCCACTTT,CASSQGGGSPLHF,TRBV3-1/TRBV3-2,NA,NA,TRBJ1-6
TGTGCCAGCAGCATAGGGACAGCCTCTGGAAACACCATATATTTT,CASSIGTASGNTIYF,TRBV7-3,TRBD1,NA,TRBJ1-3
TGTGCCATCAGTGAGAGTCGGCAGGATTATGGCTACACCTTC,CAISESRQDYGYTF,TRBV10-3,NA,NA,TRBJ1-2
TGCGCCAGCAGCTTGAATAGCGGGGCCACAGATACGCAGTATTTT,CASSLNSGATDTQYF,TRBV5-1,TRBD2,NA,TRBJ2-3
TGTGCCACCAGTGAGAGACACAGGCTCTGTATGCCTGGAAACACCATATATTTT,CATSERHRLCMPGNTIYF,TRBV24-1,NA,NA,TRBJ1-3
TGTGCCAGCAGGTTCCTCCAGGGGCAGAATGAAAAACTGTTTTTT,CASRFLQGQNEKLFF,TRBV5-5,NA,NA,TRBJ1-4
TGTGCCAGCAGTGAACTCCAGGGCTCTGGAAACACCATATATTTT,CASSELQGSGNTIYF,TRBV6-1,NA,NA,TRBJ1-3
TGTGCCAGCAGTGAAGCGTTTATCGACGGGTCCCGCTCCTATAATTCACCCCTCCACTTT,CASSEAFIDGSRSYNSPLHF,TRBV6-1,NA,NA,TRBJ1-6
TGTGCCAGCAGCCCGGGTCGTTACGGGAACACCGGGGAGCTGTTTTTT,CASSPGRYGNTGELFF,TRBV4-2,NA,NA,TRBJ2-2
TGTGCCACCAGCAGAGCCGGGACAGGGATCACCGGGGAGCTGTTTTTT,CATSRAGTGITGELFF,TRBV15,TRBD1,NA,TRBJ2-2
TGCGCCAGCAGCCTACAACTTAACACTGAAGCTTTCTTT,CASSLQLNTEAFF,TRBV4-1,NA,NA,TRBJ1-1
TGCGCCAGCAGCCGGGGACAGGGACAAGAGACCCAGTACTTC,CASSRGQGQETQYF,TRBV5-1,TRBD1,NA,TRBJ2-5
TGTGCCAGCAGTCCCAGTGGAGGGGACCGATACGGCTACACCTTC,CASSPSGGDRYGYTF,TRBV27,NA,NA,TRBJ1-2
TGTGCCAGCAGTTTCAGTAGCGGAACCTACAATGAGCAGTTCTTC,CASSFSSGTYNEQFF,TRBV7-9,NA,once,TRBJ2-1
TGTGCCAGCAGCTTTTACGAGACCCAGTACTTC,CASSFYETQYF,TRBV7-2,NA,NA,TRBJ2-5
TGTGCCAGCAGCTTAACGTTGAACACTGAAGCTTTCTTT,CASSLTLNTEAFF,TRBV7-8,NA,NA,TRBJ1-1
TGTGCCAGCAGTTACTCAGCCCGTCGGGGCACTGAAGCTTTCTTT,CASSYSARRGTEAFF,TRBV6-5,NA,NA,TRBJ1-1
TGCGCCACCGGACGCGGACAGGGGTCGGGGAACACCGGGGAGCTGTTTTTT,CATGRGQGSGNTGELFF,TRBV5-1,TRBD1,NA,TRBJ2-2
TGTGCCAGCGGGTCCCTCAGGGGGGCCAACGTCCTGACTTTC,CASGSLRGANVLTF,TRBV27,NA,NA,TRBJ2-6
TGTGCCACCGCAACTACAGGGATGGGAAACACCATATATTTT,CATATTGMGNTIYF,TRBV19,NA,NA,TRBJ1-3
TGTGCCAGCTCACCACCGGGACTGGACTACGAGCAGTACTTC,CASSPPGLDYEQYF,TRBV18,NA,NA,TRBJ2-7
TGTGCCAGCAGAATCAGGGTATCTGATCAGCCCCAGCATTTT,CASRIRVSDQPQHF,TRBV27,NA,NA,TRBJ1-5
TGCAGCGTTGGTACCGGTAGCTACACCTTC,CSVGTGSYTF,TRBV29-1,NA,NA,TRBJ1-2
TGTGCCAGCAGCCAAGATCGGCGGCGGAACAATGAGCAGTTCTTC,CASSQDRRRNNEQFF,TRBV4-2,NA,NA,TRBJ2-1
TGCGCCAGCAGCGCGCAAGGGGCGCAGACCGGGGAGCTGTTTTTT,CASSAQGAQTGELFF,TRBV5-1,NA,NA,TRBJ2-2